This T cell receptor beta chain was obtained from a study of T cell repertoires in cytomegalovirus infection. Study as a whole: HLA-B-restricted CMV epitopes that are well studied were used alongside recently identified HLA-C-restricted ones. Both a matching HLA type and CMV infection were indicated by public TCR beta signatures. Study-level findings and limits: The study identified carriers of CMV plus the relevant HLA from cumulative public TCR beta family frequency. CMV-specific TCR beta clonotypes restricted by HLA-C were the ones dominating the ex vivo response.

TCRdb re-analysed the reads in MiXCR, keeping a single row per CDR3 protein. The sample shows roughly 860,000 distinct CDR3 sequences, 30% to 35% of them seen only once. CDR3 size: 17 residues. Germline V gene data show CDR1 as SEHNR and CDR2 as FQNEAQ (reference sequence). The V gene lost 1 base and the J gene lost 4 bases, with 17 bases spanning the gap. Comment on this clonotype: As yet, its antigen is unknown.

This clonotype was obtained from a human donor in good health (CMV status not recorded). Some clones in this sample may be carry-over from other donors' samples. The input for sequencing was cultured CD8+ T cells from PBMCs, taken from culture after CMV antigen stimulation. The genes are TRBV7-9 and TRBJ1-5; possibly TRBD1 for D (6 bases). The CDR3 DNA reads as TGTGCCAGCAGCTTAGGTCCGTCTGCAGGGGCTAATCAGCCCCAGCATTTT. This codes for CASSLGPSAGANQPQHF.